A single sample is the source of the 8 T cell receptor beta chains below, sequenced in a study of T and B cells in COVID-19 patients. TRB rearrangements were amplified by multiplex PCR with BIOMED2 TRB-A/B primers. A single record per CDR3 protein comes from TCRdb applying MiXCR to the multiplex PCR reads. The sample consists of some 8,000 distinct CDR3 sequences, under 30% of them appearing once. From blood, roughly 220-550 ng of genomic DNA served as TRB template. Sequenced sample: blood. All receptors derive from a human donor who had recovered from COVID-19.

This clonotype has ten or more counts. The genes are TRBV5-5 and TRBJ1-5; 7 bases match TRBD1. Trimming cost V 4 bases and J 2 bases; bases outside gene matches: 6. Per germline, CDR1 SGHKS and CDR2 YYEKEE (reference sequence). The CDR3 contains 15 residues. The CDR3 DNA sequence: TGTGCCAGCAGCATACAGGGGTGGGGCAATCAGCCCCAGCATTTT. Protein sequence: CASSIQGWGNQPQHF. Supplemented by reference TRBV5-5 and TRBJ1-5, the full variable domain reads DAGVTQSPTHLIKTRGQQVTLRCSPISGHKSVSWYQQVLGQGPQFIFQYYEKEERGRGNFPDRFSARQFPNYSSELNVNALLLGDSALYLCASSIQGWGNQPQHFGDGTRLSIL.

This clonotype was picked up a small number of times. This rearrangement joins TRBV20-1 to TRBJ2-3; TRBD1 matches at 9 bases. In germline, CDR1 is DFQATT, CDR2 SNEGSKA (reference sequence). J was trimmed by 3 bases and V by 1 base; bases with no gene match: 17. The CDR3 is made up of 19 amino acids. The CDR3 loop reads CSARVRDRESHAGTDTQYF. Written as DNA, the CDR3 is TGCAGTGCTAGAGTCCGGGACAGGGAGAGTCATGCCGGTACAGATACGCAGTATTTT.

V is TRBV6-4 and J is TRBJ2-3, with 12 nucleotides matching TRBD2. CDR3 length equals 15 residues. V lost 6 bases and J lost 0; bases outside the gene matches: 1. CDR1 is MRHNA and CDR2 is SNTAGT in the germline V gene. The CDR3 DNA sequence: TGTGCCAGCAGACTAGCGGGGGGCAGCACAGATACGCAGTATTTT. It translates to CASRLAGGSTDTQYF.

This clonotype is labeled medium-sized. This chain joins TRBV11-1 and TRBJ2-7; 8 bases match TRBD2. This CDR3 is 14 amino acids long. Germline V lookup: CDR1 SGHAT, CDR2 FQDESV (reference sequence). The V gene end was trimmed by 0 bases and the J gene end by 3 bases; junction bases not matched to a gene: 1. CDR3 sequence reads: CASSLALAGYEQYF. Here the CDR3 DNA reads TGTGCCAGCAGCTTAGCGCTAGCGGGCTACGAGCAGTACTTC.

The genes are TRBV20-1 and TRBJ2-7; 7 bases match TRBD2. J gave up 0 bases and V 6 bases, and 2 bases lay outside the gene matches. Germline CDR1 is DFQATT and CDR2 is SNEGSKA (reference sequence). The CDR3 is 12 amino acids. Here the CDR3 reads CSARGSSYEQYF. The CDR3 bases are TGCAGTGCCCGCGGGAGCTCCTACGAGCAGTACTTC.

This clonotype has a handful of counts. CDR3 sequence reads: CASTLSEGDYQPQHF. The CDR3 DNA sequence: TGTGCCAGCACCCTATCCGAAGGGGACTATCAGCCCCAGCATTTT. The chain recombines TRBV28 with TRBJ1-5; D may be TRBD1 (5 bases). Trimming removed 7 bases from V and 5 bases from J, with 18 bases in between. Germline V gives CDR1 MDHEN, CDR2 SYDVKM. This CDR3 has 15 amino acids.

This clonotype is categorized as medium-sized. The chain links TRBV13 to TRBJ2-7; TRBD2 aligns across 16 bases. CDR3 length: 18 amino acids. Germline assignment: CDR1 PRHDT and CDR2 FYEKMQ (reference sequence). The V and J ends lost 1 base and 4 bases, in that order; junction bases with no gene match: 7. CDR3: CASSLVIGTSGRGYEQYF. In DNA form, the CDR3 reads TGTGCCAGCAGCTTAGTTATTGGGACTAGCGGGAGGGGATACGAGCAGTACTTC.

This clonotype was seen only a few times. This chain uses TRBV7-3 with TRBJ2-7; no definite D call. CDR3 length equals 13 residues. Germline values: CDR1 SGHTA, CDR2 FQGTGA. With 2 bases removed from V and 3 bases from J, the gap between germline ends came to 8 bases. In DNA, the CDR3 is TGTGCCAGCAGCTTAGTTCCCGACTACGAGCAGTACTTC. This encodes CASSLVPDYEQYF.